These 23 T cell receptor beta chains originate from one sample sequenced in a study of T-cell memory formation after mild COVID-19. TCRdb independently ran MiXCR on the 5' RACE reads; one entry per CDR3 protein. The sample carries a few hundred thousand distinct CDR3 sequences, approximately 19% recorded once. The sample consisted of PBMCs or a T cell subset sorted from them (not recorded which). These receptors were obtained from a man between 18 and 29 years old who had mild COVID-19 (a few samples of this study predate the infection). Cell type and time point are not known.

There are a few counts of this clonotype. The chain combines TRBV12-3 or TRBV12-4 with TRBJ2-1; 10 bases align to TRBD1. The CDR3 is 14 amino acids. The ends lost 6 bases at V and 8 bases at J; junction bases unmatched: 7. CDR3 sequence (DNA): TGTGCCAGCAGGGCGGGACAGGGGTTGGATGAGCAGTTCTTC. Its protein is CASRAGQGLDEQFF.

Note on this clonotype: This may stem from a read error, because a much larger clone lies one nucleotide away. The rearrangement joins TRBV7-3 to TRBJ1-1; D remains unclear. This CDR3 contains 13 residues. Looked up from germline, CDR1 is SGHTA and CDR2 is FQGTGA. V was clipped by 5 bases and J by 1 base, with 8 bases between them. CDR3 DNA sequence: TGTGCCAGCAGCGCGGACGGGAACACTGAAGCTTTCTTT. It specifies CASSADGNTEAFF.

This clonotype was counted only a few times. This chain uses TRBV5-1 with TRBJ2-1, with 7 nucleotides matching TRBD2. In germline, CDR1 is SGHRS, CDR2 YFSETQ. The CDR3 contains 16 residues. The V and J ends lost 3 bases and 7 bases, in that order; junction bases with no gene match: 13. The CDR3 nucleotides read TGCGCCAGCAGCTCGGGAGGACTGATCAATCTTAATGAGCAGTTCTTC. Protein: CASSSGGLINLNEQFF.

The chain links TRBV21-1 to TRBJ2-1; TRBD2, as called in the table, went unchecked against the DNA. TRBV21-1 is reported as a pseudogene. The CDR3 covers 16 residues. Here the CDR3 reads CASSKGQGETCNEQFF. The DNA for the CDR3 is TGTGCCAGCAGCAAAGGGCAGGGAGAGACTTGCAATGAGCAGTTCTTC.

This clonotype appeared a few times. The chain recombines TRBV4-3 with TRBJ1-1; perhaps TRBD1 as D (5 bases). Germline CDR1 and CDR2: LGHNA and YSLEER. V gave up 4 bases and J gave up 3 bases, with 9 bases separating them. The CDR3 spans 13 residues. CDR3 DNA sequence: TGCGCCAGCAGCCGGGACCCGGACACTGAAGCTTTCTTT. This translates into CASSRDPDTEAFF.

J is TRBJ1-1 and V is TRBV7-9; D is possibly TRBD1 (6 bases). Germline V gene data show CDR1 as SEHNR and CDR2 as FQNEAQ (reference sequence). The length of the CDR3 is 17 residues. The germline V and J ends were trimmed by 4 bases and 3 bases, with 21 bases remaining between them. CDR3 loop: CASSSSVLRGGYTEAFF. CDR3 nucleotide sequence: TGTGCCAGCAGCTCCTCCGTGCTCAGGGGAGGGTACACTGAAGCTTTCTTT.

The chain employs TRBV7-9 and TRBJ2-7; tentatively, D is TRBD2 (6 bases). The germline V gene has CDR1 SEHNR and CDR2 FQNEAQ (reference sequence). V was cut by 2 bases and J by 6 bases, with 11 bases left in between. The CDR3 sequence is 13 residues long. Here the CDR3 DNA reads TGTGCCAGCAGCTTATCGGGGGAGGCCGAGCAGTACTTC. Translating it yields CASSLSGEAEQYF.

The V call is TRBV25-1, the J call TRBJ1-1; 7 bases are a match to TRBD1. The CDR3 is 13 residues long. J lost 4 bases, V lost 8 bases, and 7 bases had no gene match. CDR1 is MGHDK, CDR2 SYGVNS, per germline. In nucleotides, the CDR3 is TGTGCCAGCTCTAGGGGGCCTGGCACTGAAGCTTTCTTT. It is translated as CASSRGPGTEAFF.

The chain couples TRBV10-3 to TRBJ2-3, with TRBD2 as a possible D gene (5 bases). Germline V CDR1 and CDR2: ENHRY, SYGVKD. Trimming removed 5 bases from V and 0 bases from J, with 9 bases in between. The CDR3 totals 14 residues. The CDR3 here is CAISLKRSTDTQYF. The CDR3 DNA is TGTGCCATCAGTTTGAAGCGGAGCACAGATACGCAGTATTTT.

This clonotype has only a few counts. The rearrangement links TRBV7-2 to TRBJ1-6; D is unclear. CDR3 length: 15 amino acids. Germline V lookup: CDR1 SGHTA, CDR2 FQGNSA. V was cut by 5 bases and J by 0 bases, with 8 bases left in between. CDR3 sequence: CASSSPGSYNSPLHF. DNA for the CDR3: TGTGCCAGCAGCAGCCCCGGCTCCTATAATTCACCCCTCCACTTT. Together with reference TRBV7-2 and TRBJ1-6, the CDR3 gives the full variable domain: GAGVSQSPSNKVTEKGKDVELRCDPISGHTALYWYRQSLGQGLEFLIYFQGNSAPDKSGLPSDRFSAERTGGSVSTLTIQRTQQEDSAVYLCASSSPGSYNSPLHFGNGTRLTVT.

This CDR3 reads CASSRVVGQPQHF. The CDR3 DNA sequence: TGTGCCAGCAGCAGGGTAGTAGGTCAGCCCCAGCATTTT. This rearrangement joins TRBV7-2 to TRBJ1-5; D unresolved. Deletions cut 5 bases from V and 6 bases from J, with 11 bases between. Germline CDR1 and CDR2: SGHTA and FQGNSA. The CDR3 consists of 13 residues. The full variable domain, rest sourced from reference TRBV7-2 and TRBJ1-5, is GAGVSQSPSNKVTEKGKDVELRCDPISGHTALYWYRQSLGQGLEFLIYFQGNSAPDKSGLPSDRFSAERTGGSVSTLTIQRTQQEDSAVYLCASSRVVGQPQHFGDGTRLSIL.

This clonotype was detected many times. The CDR3 bases are TGTGCCAGCAGCTTATTAGCGGCCCCAGAGACCCAGTACTTC. It yields the protein CASSLLAAPETQYF. The chain carries TRBV7-2 and TRBJ2-5; a possible D gene is TRBD2 (6 bases). The CDR3 is made up of 14 amino acids. Trimming shortened V by 2 bases and J by 4 bases, and 11 bases separated the two germline ends. Per the germline V gene, CDR1 is SGHTA and CDR2 is FQGNSA.

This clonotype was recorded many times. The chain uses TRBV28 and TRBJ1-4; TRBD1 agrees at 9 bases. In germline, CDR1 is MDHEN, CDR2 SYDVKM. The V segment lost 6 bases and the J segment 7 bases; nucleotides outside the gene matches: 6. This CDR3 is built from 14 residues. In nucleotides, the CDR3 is TGTGCCAGCAGCTCCACAGGGGGCGGTGAAAAACTGTTTTTT. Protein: CASSSTGGGEKLFF.

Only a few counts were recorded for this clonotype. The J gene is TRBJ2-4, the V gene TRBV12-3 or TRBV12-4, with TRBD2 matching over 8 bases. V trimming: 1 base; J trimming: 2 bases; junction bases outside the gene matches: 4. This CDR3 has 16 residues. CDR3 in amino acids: CASSLVGGATKNIQYF. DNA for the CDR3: TGTGCCAGCAGTTTAGTCGGGGGGGCGACCAAAAACATTCAGTACTTC.

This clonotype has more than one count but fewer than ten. CDR3 loop: CASSTGHMNTEAFF. The CDR3 DNA is TGTGCCAGCAGCACGGGACATATGAACACTGAAGCTTTCTTT. The chain is built from TRBV28 and TRBJ1-1, with D tentatively TRBD1 (6 bases). Germline values: CDR1 MDHEN, CDR2 SYDVKM. Trimming removed 6 bases at V and 0 bases at J, with 11 bases between. The CDR3 spans 14 residues.

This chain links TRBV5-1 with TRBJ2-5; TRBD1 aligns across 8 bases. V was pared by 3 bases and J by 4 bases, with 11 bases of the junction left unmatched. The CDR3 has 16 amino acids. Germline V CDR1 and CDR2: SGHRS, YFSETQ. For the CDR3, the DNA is TGCGCCAGCAGCTCAGGACAGGGATGGTTCGGAGAGACCCAGTACTTC. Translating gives CASSSGQGWFGETQYF.

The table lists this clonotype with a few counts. The CDR3 DNA reads as TGTGCCAGCAGCGCCAGACCCCCCGGGACAGGTGGAGAGACCCAGTACTTC. As protein: CASSARPPGTGGETQYF. V gene TRBV7-2 combines with J gene TRBJ2-5, with 8 bases aligning to TRBD1. Germline CDR1 and CDR2: SGHTA and FQGNSA. The CDR3 spans 17 residues. V lost 5 bases, J lost 4 bases, and 15 bases stayed unmatched.

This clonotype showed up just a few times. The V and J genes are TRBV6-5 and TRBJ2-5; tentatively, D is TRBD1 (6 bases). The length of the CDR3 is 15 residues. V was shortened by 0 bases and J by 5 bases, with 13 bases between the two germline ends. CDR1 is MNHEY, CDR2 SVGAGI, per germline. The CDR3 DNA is TGTGCCAGCAGTTACTCGCGAGGGGGTATGGAGACCCAGTACTTC. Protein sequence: CASSYSRGGMETQYF.

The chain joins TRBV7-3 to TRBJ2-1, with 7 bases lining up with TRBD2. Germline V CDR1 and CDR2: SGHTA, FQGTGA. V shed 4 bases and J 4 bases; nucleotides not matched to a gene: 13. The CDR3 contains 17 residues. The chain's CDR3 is CASSSLGGAGRYNEQFF. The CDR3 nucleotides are TGTGCCAGCAGCTCCCTGGGGGGAGCGGGAAGATACAATGAGCAGTTCTTC. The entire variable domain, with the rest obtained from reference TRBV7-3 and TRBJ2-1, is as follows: GAGVSQTPSNKVTEKGKYVELRCDPISGHTALYWYRQSLGQGPEFLIYFQGTGAADDSGLPNDRFFAVRPEGSVSTLKIQRTERGDSAVYLCASSSLGGAGRYNEQFFGPGTRLTVL.

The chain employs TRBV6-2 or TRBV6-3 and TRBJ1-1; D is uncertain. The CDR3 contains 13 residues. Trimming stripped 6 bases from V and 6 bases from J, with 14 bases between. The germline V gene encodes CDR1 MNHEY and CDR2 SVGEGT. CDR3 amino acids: CASRSVRWAEAFF. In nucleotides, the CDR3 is TGTGCCAGCAGATCTGTAAGATGGGCTGAAGCTTTCTTT.

The CDR3 spells CASSLYLEGAGEQYF. The CDR3 DNA is TGTGCCAGCAGCTTATATTTGGAGGGGGCAGGGGAGCAGTACTTC. The chain employs TRBV7-2 and TRBJ2-7, with TRBD1 as a possible D gene (7 bases). The V and J ends lost 2 bases and 7 bases respectively, with 18 bases between them. The V gene's germline CDR1 is SGHTA and CDR2 FQGNSA. The CDR3 spans 15 residues.

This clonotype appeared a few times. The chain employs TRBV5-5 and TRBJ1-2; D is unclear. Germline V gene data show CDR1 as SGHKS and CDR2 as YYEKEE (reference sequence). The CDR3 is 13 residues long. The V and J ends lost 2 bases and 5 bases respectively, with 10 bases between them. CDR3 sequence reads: CASSFGPAYGYTF. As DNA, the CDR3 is TGTGCCAGCAGCTTCGGGCCCGCTTATGGCTACACCTTC.

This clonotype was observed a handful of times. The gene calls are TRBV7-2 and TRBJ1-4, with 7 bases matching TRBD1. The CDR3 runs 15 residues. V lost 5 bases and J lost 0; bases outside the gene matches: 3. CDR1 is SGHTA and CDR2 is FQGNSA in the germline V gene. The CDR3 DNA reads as TGTGCCAGCAGCCCGGGACAGACAACTAATGAAAAACTGTTTTTT. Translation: CASSPGQTTNEKLFF.